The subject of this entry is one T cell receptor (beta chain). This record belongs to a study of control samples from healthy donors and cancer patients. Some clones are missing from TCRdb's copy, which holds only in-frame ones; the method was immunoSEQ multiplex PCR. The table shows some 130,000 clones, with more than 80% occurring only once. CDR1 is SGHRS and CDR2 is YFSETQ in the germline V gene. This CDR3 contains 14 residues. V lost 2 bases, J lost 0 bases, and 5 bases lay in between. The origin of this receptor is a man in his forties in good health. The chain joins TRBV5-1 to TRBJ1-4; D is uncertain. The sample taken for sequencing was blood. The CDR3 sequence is CASSFAATNEKLFF. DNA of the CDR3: TGCGCCAGCAGCTTCGCGGCAACTAATGAAAAACTGTTTTTT. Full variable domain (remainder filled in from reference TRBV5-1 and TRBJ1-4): KAGVTQTPRYLIKTRGQQVTLSCSPISGHRSVSWYQQTPGQGLQFLFEYFSETQRNKGNFPGRFSGRQFSNSRSEMNVSTLELGDSALYLCASSFAATNEKLFFGSGTQLSVL.